This TCR beta chain came from a study of blood T cell repertoires in COVID-19. As for the study in general: Nucleic acid was either cDNA or gDNA, and it came from T cells, B-cell-depleted T cells, or PBMCs.

The repertoire was sequenced with immunoSEQ multiplex PCR; TCRdb's copy has only in-frame clones and lacks some. The table lists roughly 300,000 clones, about 82% of them singletons. V dropped 2 bases and J dropped 3 bases, with 10 bases sitting between them. Germline CDR1 and CDR2: MNHEY and SMNVEV (reference sequence). The CDR3 loop spans 14 amino acids. The sample taken for sequencing was peripheral blood. The TCR was taken from a human donor in a cohort sampled during active COVID-19. The J gene is TRBJ2-5, the V gene TRBV27, with D possibly matching TRBD2 (7 bases). This CDR3 is CASSLGGAKETQYF. For the CDR3, the DNA is TGTGCCAGCAGTTTAGGGGGGGCGAAAGAGACCCAGTACTTC.